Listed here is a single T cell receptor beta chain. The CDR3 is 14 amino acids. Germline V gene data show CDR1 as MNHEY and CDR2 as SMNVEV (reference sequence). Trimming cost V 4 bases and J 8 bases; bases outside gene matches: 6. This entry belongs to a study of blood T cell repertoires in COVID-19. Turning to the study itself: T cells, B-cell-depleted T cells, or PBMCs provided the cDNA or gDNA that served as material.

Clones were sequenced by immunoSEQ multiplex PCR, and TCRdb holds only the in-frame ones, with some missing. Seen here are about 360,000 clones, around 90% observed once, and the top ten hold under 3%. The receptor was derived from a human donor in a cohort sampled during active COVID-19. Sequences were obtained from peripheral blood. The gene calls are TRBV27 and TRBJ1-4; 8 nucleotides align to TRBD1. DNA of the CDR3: TGTGCCAGCAGTTCCGACAGGGGAAGAGAAAAACTGTTTTTT. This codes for CASSSDRGREKLFF.